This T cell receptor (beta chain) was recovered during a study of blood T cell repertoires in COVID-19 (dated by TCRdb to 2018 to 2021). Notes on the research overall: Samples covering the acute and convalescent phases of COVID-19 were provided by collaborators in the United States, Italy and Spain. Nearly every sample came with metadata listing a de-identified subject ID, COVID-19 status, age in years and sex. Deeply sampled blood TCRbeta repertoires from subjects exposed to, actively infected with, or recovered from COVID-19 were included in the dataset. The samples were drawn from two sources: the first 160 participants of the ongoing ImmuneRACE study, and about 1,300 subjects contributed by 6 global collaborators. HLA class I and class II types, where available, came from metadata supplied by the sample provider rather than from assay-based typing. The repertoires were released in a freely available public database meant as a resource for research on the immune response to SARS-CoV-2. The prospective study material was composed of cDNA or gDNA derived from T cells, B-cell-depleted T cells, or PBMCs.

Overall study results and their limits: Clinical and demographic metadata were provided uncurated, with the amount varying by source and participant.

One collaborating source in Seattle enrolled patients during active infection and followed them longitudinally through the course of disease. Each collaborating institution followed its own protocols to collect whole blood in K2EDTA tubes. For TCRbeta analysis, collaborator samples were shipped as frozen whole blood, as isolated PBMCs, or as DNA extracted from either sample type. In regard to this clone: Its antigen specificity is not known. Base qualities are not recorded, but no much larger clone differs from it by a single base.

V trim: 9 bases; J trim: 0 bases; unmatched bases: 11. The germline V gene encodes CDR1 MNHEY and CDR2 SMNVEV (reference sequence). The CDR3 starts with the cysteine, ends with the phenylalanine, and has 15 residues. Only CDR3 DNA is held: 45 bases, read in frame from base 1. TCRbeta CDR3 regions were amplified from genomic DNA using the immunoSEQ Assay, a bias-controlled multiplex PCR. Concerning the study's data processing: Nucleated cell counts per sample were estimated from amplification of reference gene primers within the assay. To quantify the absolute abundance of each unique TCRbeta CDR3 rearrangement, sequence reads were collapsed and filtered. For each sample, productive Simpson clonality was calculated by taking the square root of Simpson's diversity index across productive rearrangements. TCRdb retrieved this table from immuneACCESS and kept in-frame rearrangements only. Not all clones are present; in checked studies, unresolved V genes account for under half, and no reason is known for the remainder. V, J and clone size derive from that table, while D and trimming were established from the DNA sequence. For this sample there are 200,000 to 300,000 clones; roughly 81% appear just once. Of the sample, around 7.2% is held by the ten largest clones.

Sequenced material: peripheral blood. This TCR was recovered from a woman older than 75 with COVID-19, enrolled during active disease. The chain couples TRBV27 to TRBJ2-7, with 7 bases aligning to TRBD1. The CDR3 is CASWPRTGSSYEQYF. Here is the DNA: TGTGCCAGTTGGCCCCGGACAGGAAGCTCCTACGAGCAGTACTTC.